The 6 T cell receptor beta chains reported below all come from one sample, sequenced in a study of shared clonotypes between healthy human individuals. The assay was immunoSEQ multiplex PCR, and TCRdb's table has in-frame clones only and misses some. The sample has under 600,000 clones; roughly four fifths are singletons. Sequenced material: PBMCs. The receptors derive from a woman aged 40 to 49 in good health. Some clones in this sample may be carry-over from other donors' samples.

V and J are TRBV11-3 and TRBJ2-1; possible D gene TRBD1, 5 bases. This CDR3 spans 16 amino acids. V was trimmed by 1 base and J by 0 bases, leaving 10 bases between them. Germline V gene data show CDR1 as SGHNT and CDR2 as YENEEA. CDR3 sequence (DNA): TGTGCCAGCAGCTTAGGGGGCCCCCCCTCCTACAATGAGCAGTTCTTC. Encoded protein: CASSLGGPPSYNEQFF. Variable domain in full (rest from reference TRBV11-3 and TRBJ2-1): EAGVVQSPRYKIIEKKQPVAFWCNPISGHNTLYWYLQNLGQGPELLIRYENEEAVDDSQLPKDRFSAERLKGVDSTLKIQPAELGDSAVYLCASSLGGPPSYNEQFFGPGTRLTVL.

The rearrangement joins TRBV9 to TRBJ2-1, with D uncertain. V lost 0 bases and J lost 6, with 10 bases in between. This CDR3 is built from 14 residues. The germline gives CDR1 SGDLS, CDR2 YYNGEE. CDR3 loop: CASSVVGSSNEQFF. The DNA for the CDR3 is TGTGCCAGCAGCGTAGTCGGCAGTTCCAATGAGCAGTTCTTC.

The V call is TRBV6-5, the J call TRBJ1-1; D is unclear. CDR1 and CDR2 (germline): MNHEY, SVGAGI. V was pared by 7 bases and J by 1 base, with 10 bases between. The CDR3 covers 13 residues. CDR3 in DNA: TGTGCCAGCACTAAGGATCCGAACACTGAAGCTTTCTTT. It encodes CASTKDPNTEAFF.

The gene calls are TRBV5-1 and TRBJ1-2, with a tentative D call TRBD1 (5 bases). The CDR3 extends over 14 amino acids. In germline, CDR1 is SGHRS, CDR2 YFSETQ. The V end lost 1 base, the J end lost 8 bases, and 15 bases lay between the germline ends. DNA of the CDR3: TGCGCCAGCAGCTTGCAACGGGACCAAGGCGGCTACACCTTC. Its translation is CASSLQRDQGGYTF.

To note about this clone: This likely came from a read error, as a far larger clone is one base away. V gene TRBV28 combines with J gene TRBJ1-1; D not resolved. The CDR3 totals 16 residues. Germline CDR1 is MDHEN and CDR2 is SYDVKM. CDR3 coding DNA: TGTGCCAGCAGTTTTTCTGGCCGGCCTATGTCGTATGAAGCTCTCTTT. Residues: CASSFSGRPMSYEALF.

The chain combines TRBV4-1 with TRBJ2-3, with TRBD2 identical over 13 bases. Germline-derived CDR1 and CDR2 are MGHRA and YSYEKL. The CDR3 totals 17 residues. The V and J ends lost 6 bases and 3 bases, in that order; junction bases with no gene match: 9. Here the CDR3 reads CASRRSGTSGITDTQYF. The CDR3 bases are TGCGCCAGCAGACGTTCCGGGACTAGCGGGATTACAGATACGCAGTATTTT.